This T cell receptor (beta chain) appears in the sequencing data of a study of T cells in women clearing cervical HPV infection (dated by TCRdb to about 2018). Some background on the complete study: Cases were approximately 25 women with histologically confirmed HPV16-related CIN3 or worse, including a couple of invasive cancers. Five blinded duplicates per group were added as quality controls, giving roughly 60 samples: 50 participants and 10 replicates. Median age was roughly 35 years in cases versus less than 40 in controls, and baseline characteristics did not differ significantly. For cases, a median interval of about 140 days, with an interquartile range of roughly 85 to 220 days, was observed between lesion detection and blood sampling. The exploratory proof-of-principle case-control study was nested within the Guanacaste HPV Natural History Study in Costa Rica and compared TCR repertoires across cervical HPV16 outcomes. Cases were matched to controls by age within five years and by the year the sample was collected. Case blood was taken at the visit when the lesion was first identified, whereas control blood was taken when infection was no longer detected. The approximately 25 controls were women who cleared a single incident HPV16 infection within 12 months without developing precancer or cancer. The parent cohort enrolled 10,049 women aged 18 or older in Guanacaste, Costa Rica, in about 1992 to 1994 and followed the women for 7 to 8 years. Because only a few women had HLA typing data, the possibility that HLA type acted as a confounder could not be ruled out. Results the study describes overall, beyond this receptor: The cross-sectional design could not show whether associations preceded infection or resulted from it; effector/memory subsets and HPV-specific T cells were not isolated. Across sequencing depths, CIN3+ cases showed significantly higher TCR repertoire richness than controls, but evenness did not differ between the groups. Lower TRBV6-7 relative abundance was observed in cases than in controls (roughly 0.12% versus 0.15%; Bonferroni P = 0.0008). Because the number of T cells in each sample was unknown, differences in richness could reflect differing T-cell content rather than repertoire biology. Cases were distinguished from controls with an estimated AUC of about 0.78 by random forest classifiers combining richness and V gene abundances.

TCR beta CDR3 regions were amplified by multiplex PCR from an average of 1200 ng genomic DNA per sample using the immunoSEQ assay. To correct primer bias, the assay used a complete synthetic TCR repertoire to set an amplification baseline. Amplicons were sequenced on the Illumina platform. The published analysis was carried out like this. Sequence errors were corrected by clustering with frequency ratios and a modified nearest-neighbor algorithm, and the sequences were then analyzed in the immunoSEQ Analyzer using IMGT gene definitions. At each rarefaction depth, TCR richness and evenness were averaged across 20 rarefaction repeats, and any sample with fewer sequences than the depth was left out. V, D and J gene relative abundances were compared between groups with Wilcoxon rank sum tests, applying FDR correction. An intraclass correlation of approximately 96% for TCR richness and an average of 76.4% across some 66 gene segments were obtained from the blinded duplicates. TCRdb took this table from immuneACCESS and kept in-frame rearrangements with V and J called. Such tables lack part of the clones; where checked against another copy, unresolved V genes explain under half of the gap, and the rest is unexplained. The DNA gave D and trimming, while V, J and clone size come from that table. In this sample's table one finds about 20,000 clones. Approximately 5.2% of the sample belongs to the ten largest clones.

Every participant had a single incident cervical HPV16 infection, and prevalent HPV16 infections were excluded. Cervical HPV DNA was detected with MY09/MY11 PCR, and genotyping was done with dot-blot hybridization. Fifteen mL of heparinized blood were centrifuged, and the buffy coat was split into aliquots, frozen at -30 degrees C, and then kept at -80 degrees C. Genomic DNA was extracted from buffy coat specimens using QIAGEN kits. As concerns this clone: Its specific antigen is unknown. The missing CDR3 end, 3 residues past where the read stops, is filled in from the germline J gene.

The germline V gene (reference sequence) specifies DFQATT as CDR1 and SNEGSKA as CDR2. Trimming leaves V shorter by 3 bases and J shorter by 2 bases, with the junction holding 9 bases beyond the gene matches. The CDR3, cysteine through phenylalanine, is 15 amino acids long. The DNA shown is the part of the CDR3 that was read: 36 bases, in frame from base 1. The chain is encoded by TRBV20-1 joined to TRBJ2-5; the central 7 bases match TRBD2. The TCR sequence derives from a woman aged 18-69 years with a cervical HPV16 infection that either progressed to CIN3+ or cleared (not recorded which). Specimen: blood buffy coat. CDR3 bases read: TGCAGTGCTAGGGACGGGCTAGCGGTACAAGAGACC. Its protein reads: CSARDGLAVQET. The whole CDR3 is CSARDGLAVQETQYF.